This T cell receptor (beta chain) comes out of a study of Graves' ophthalmopathy and Graves' hyperthyroidism. V was pared by 4 bases and J by 4 bases, with 5 bases between. Germline lookup yields CDR1 ENHRY and CDR2 SYGVKD. This CDR3 is built from 11 residues. The PBMCs originated from more than 8 ml of fresh peripheral blood. Ten or more counts support this clonotype. The antigen is unknown. Overall study findings and caveats: Blood samples also showed most expanded thyroid clonotypes exceeding 0.001 frequency.

Amplification of TCR beta CDR3 regions used RNA transcripts. HTBI primers were employed in first-round RT-PCR, then a second-round multiplex PCR followed. MiXCR was run by TCRdb on the multiplex PCR reads, yielding one entry per CDR3 protein. This repertoire shows approximately 640,000 distinct CDR3 sequences, over 40% found once; its top ten account for more than 2.5%. The chain combines TRBV10-3 with TRBJ2-7, with D unclear. The sample was peripheral blood. The clonotype originates from an adult man with Graves' ophthalmopathy. CDR3 residues: CAISGLYEQYF. The CDR3 region has the DNA TGTGCCATCAGTGGGCTTTACGAGCAGTACTTC.